The sequence of this T cell receptor beta chain was determined in a study of brain T cells in children with intractable seizures. Study-wide findings and caveats: Pre-surgery blood may have been undersampled, hiding some clones.

Points on this clone: No antigen is known for it.

V shed 5 bases, J shed 9 bases, and the junction held 3 bases outside the gene matches. Per the germline V gene, CDR1 is MNHEY and CDR2 is SVGAGI. The CDR3 runs to 13 residues. Measured with immunoSEQ multiplex PCR; TCRdb has only the in-frame clones, and not every one. This table holds 8,500 to 9,500 clones, less than 70% found once. Only cases whose brain tissue showed the highest T cell transcript signatures were sequenced. This receptor was obtained from a girl aged 2 to 10 with tuberous sclerosis and intractable seizures. The material sequenced was resected brain tissue, taken at surgery. The chain couples TRBV6-5 to TRBJ1-6; 8 positions agree with TRBD1. CDR3 in amino acids: CASSPDRGSPLHF. The CDR3 coding sequence is TGTGCCAGCAGTCCCGACAGGGGTTCACCCCTCCACTTT.